The clone carrying this T cell receptor beta chain was seen a handful of times. Its antigen is currently unknown. This sample was taken from a study of beta chain features in type 1 diabetes. As for the study in general: All of the samples together had roughly 98 million sorted cells examined.

cDNA synthesis used the whole RNA isolate, giving expressed TCRB sequences. Profiled with immunoSEQ multiplex PCR; TCRdb holds only in-frame clones, not every one. The table records hundreds of thousands of clones, less than 20% of them present only once. General study findings and limits: Patients with type 1 diabetes carried fewer insertions and had more deletions at their VDJ junctions. TCRB CDR3s from Type 1 diabetes patients were moderately but significantly shorter in all four CD4+ subsets.

CDR1 SQVTM and CDR2 ANQGSEA come from the germline V gene. V lost 6 bases, J lost 8 bases, and 3 bases stayed unmatched. This CDR3 region has 11 residues. Material: naive CD4+ T cells from blood. This clonotype was sampled from a young man in good health. The genes are TRBV29-1 and TRBJ2-4, with 8 nucleotides matching TRBD1. CDR3 nucleotides: TGCAGCGTATCGGACAGGGACATTCAGTACTTC. Protein: CSVSDRDIQYF.